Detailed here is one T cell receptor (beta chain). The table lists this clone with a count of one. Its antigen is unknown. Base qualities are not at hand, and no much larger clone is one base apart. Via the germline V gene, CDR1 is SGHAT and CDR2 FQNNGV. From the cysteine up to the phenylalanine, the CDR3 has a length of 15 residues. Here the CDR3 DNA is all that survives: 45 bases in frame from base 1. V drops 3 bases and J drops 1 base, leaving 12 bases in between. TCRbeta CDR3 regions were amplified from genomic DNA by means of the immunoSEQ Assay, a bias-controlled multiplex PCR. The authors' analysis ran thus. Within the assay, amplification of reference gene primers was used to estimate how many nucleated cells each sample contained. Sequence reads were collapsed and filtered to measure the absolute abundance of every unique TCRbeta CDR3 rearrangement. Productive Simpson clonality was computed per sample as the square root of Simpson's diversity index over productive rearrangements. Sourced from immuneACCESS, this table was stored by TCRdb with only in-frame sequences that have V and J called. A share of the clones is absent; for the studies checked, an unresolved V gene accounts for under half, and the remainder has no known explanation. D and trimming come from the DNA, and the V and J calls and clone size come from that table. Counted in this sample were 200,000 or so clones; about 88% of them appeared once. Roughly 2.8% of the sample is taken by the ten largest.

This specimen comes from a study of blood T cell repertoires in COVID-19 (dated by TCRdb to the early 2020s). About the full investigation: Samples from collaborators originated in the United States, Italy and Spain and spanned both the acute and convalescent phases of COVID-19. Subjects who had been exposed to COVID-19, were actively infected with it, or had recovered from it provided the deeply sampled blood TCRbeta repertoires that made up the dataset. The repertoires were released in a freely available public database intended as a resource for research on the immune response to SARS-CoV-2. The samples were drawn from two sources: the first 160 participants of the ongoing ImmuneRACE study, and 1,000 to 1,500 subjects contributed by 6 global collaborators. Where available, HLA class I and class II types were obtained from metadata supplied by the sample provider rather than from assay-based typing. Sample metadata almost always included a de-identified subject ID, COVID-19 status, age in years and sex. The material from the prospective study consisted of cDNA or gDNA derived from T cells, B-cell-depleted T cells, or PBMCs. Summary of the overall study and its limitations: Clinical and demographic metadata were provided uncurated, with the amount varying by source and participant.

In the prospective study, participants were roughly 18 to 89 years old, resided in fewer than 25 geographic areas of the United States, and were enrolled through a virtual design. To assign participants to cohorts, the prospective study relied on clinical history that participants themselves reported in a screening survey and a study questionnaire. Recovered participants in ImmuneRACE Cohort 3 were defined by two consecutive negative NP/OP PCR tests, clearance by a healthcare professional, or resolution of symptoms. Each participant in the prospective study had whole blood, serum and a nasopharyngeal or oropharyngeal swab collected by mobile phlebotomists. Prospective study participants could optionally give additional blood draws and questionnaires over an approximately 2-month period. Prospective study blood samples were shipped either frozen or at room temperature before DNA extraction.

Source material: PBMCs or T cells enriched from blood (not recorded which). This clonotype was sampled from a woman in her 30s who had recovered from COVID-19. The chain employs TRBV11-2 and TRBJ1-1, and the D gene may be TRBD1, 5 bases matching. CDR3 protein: CASSFGTGKNTEAFF. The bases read TGTGCCAGCAGCTTCGGGACTGGGAAGAACACTGAAGCTTTCTTT.